Below, one TCR beta chain is given with its context. The antigen remains unidentified. The CDR3 is 13 residues long. Trimming took 8 bases from V and 8 from J, leaving 21 bases between them. The germline gives CDR1 GTSNPN, CDR2 SVGIG (reference sequence). This specimen belongs to a study of blood T cells in healthy people across ages. General study findings and limits: Greater diversity and more naive CD4+ cells were seen in long-lived donors than in aged donors. With naive T cell percentage, TCR beta diversity showed a strong correlation. The study could not conclusively compare naive and antigen-experienced cells, given its unsorted PBMCs.

A J-beta primer mix and a sample-barcoded 5' primer were used in a second PCR of roughly 7 to 12 cycles. Every cDNA molecule carried a tag from a template-switch adaptor bearing 12 random nucleotides. TCRdb re-called the 5' RACE reads with MiXCR, one entry per CDR3 protein. The table has over 700,000 distinct CDR3 sequences, approximately 53% seen once. The sample consisted of blood. The chain employs TRBV30 and TRBJ1-2; TRBD1 might be the D (6 bases). The clonotype comes from a man older than 75 in good health. In DNA, the CDR3 is TGTGCCGACTTCAAAGGGGGTCTGCGCGGCTACACCTTC. Its translation: CADFKGGLRGYTF.